The T cell receptor beta chain described here comes from a study of blood T cell repertoires in COVID-19. About the research overall: Samples came from the United States, Italy and Spain, spanning acute and convalescent COVID-19.

The sample holds one count of this clone. Measured with immunoSEQ multiplex PCR; TCRdb has only the in-frame clones, and not every one. This repertoire shows 200,000 to 300,000 clones, approximately 86% found once; its top ten account for around 6%. V lost 3 bases, J lost 0 bases, and 6 bases lay in between. Germline CDR1 and CDR2: LNHDA and SQIVND (reference sequence). CDR3 length equals 14 residues. This receptor was identified in a human donor in a cohort sampled during active COVID-19. Sequenced: peripheral blood. V is TRBV19 and J is TRBJ2-4, with D possibly matching TRBD1 (6 bases). The CDR3 here is CASSMGQAKNIQYF. For the CDR3, the DNA is TGTGCCAGTAGTATGGGACAAGCCAAAAACATTCAGTACTTC.